What follows are 8 T cell receptor beta chains derived from one specimen sequenced in a study of human T cells and chemical hapten exposure. One entry per CDR3 protein, called by TCRdb with MiXCR from the RACE reads. The table includes about 100,000 distinct CDR3 sequences, about 11% detected once. Time point reported: patch test 1, 2 weeks after DPC sensitization. The treatment was: therapeutic diphenylcyclopropenone sensitization with weekly scalp DPC. The material sequenced was whole blood, taken in connection with sensitization to the hapten diphenylcyclopropenone (DPC). All receptors derive from a woman aged 40 to 50 with alopecia areata. Some clones in this sample may be carry-over from other donors' samples.

This chain connects TRBV7-2 to TRBJ1-3, with D possibly matching TRBD1 (5 bases). Germline assignment: CDR1 SGHTA and CDR2 FQGNSA. V lost 6 bases and J lost 3, with 12 bases in between. The CDR3 loop spans 14 amino acids. In nucleotides, the CDR3 is TGTGCCAGCAGGTCACCAGGGTTTGGAAACACCATATATTTT. Translating it yields CASRSPGFGNTIYF.

This clonotype has a count of ten or more. V is TRBV20-1 and J is TRBJ2-2; D not certain. This CDR3 region has 12 residues. V dropped 4 bases and J dropped 5 bases, with 8 bases sitting between them. The germline CDR1 and CDR2 sequences are DFQATT and SNEGSKA (reference sequence). This CDR3 reads CSANPRTGELFF. CDR3 nucleotides: TGCAGTGCTAACCCCCGAACCGGGGAGCTGTTTTTT.

This clonotype turned up a few times. The chain links TRBV7-8 to TRBJ2-5; D is unresolved. Looked up from germline, CDR1 is SGHVS and CDR2 is FQNEAQ. Trimming left V 3 bases short and J 5 bases short, with 16 bases between. This CDR3 is built from 15 residues. CDR3 sequence (DNA): TGTGCCAGCAGCTTCCGACCCACGGCCGGTGAGACCCAGTACTTC. Encoded protein: CASSFRPTAGETQYF.

This clonotype has ten or more counts. V and J are TRBV29-1 and TRBJ2-5; D remains unclear. The CDR3 extends over 14 amino acids. V lost 6 bases and J lost 1, with 15 bases in between. The germline CDR1 and CDR2 sequences are SQVTM and ANQGSEA. CDR3 DNA: TGCAGCGTGGGAAATGGAAGGGCCCAAGAGACCCAGTACTTC. This codes for CSVGNGRAQETQYF.

This clonotype was recorded at least ten times. The V gene is TRBV5-1, the J gene TRBJ2-7; 11 bases map to TRBD2. The CDR3 runs 15 residues. From germline, CDR1 is SGHRS and CDR2 YFSETQ. The ends lost 4 bases at V and 4 bases at J; junction bases unmatched: 7. The CDR3 sequence is CASSPRLAGQYEQYF. The CDR3, as DNA: TGCGCCAGCAGCCCCCGACTAGCGGGACAGTACGAGCAGTACTTC.

The chain employs TRBV7-3 and TRBJ2-1, with D unresolved. The CDR3 extends over 14 amino acids. Germline lookup yields CDR1 SGHTA and CDR2 FQGTGA. With 5 bases removed from V and 0 bases from J, the gap between germline ends came to 8 bases. The CDR3 DNA reads TGTGCCAGCAGCCCCGACCTCTCCTACAATGAGCAGTTCTTC. This codes for CASSPDLSYNEQFF.

This clonotype has only a few counts. V and J are TRBV6-2 or TRBV6-3 and TRBJ1-1; 12 positions match TRBD1. The CDR3 is 16 residues long. The ends lost 6 bases at V and 5 bases at J; junction bases unmatched: 10. CDR1 and CDR2 (germline): MNHEY, SVGEGT. The CDR3 loop reads CASSRAGTGGRTEAFF. The CDR3 nucleotides are TGTGCCAGCAGCCGAGCCGGGACAGGGGGCCGAACTGAAGCTTTCTTT.

The CDR3 sequence is CASSGLGLPNTEAFF. The CDR3 bases are TGCGCCAGCAGTGGCCTGGGACTCCCGAACACTGAAGCTTTCTTT. This chain joins TRBV10-2 and TRBJ1-1; a possible D gene is TRBD1 (5 bases). The CDR3 contains 15 residues. The ends were cut back, 4 bases at V and 1 base at J, with 13 bases in the middle. In germline, CDR1 is WSHSY, CDR2 SAAADI.